Presented here are 8 T cell receptor beta chains from one specimen sequenced in a study of blood T cell repertoires in COVID-19. This table comes from immunoSEQ multiplex PCR, and its TCRdb copy is limited to in-frame clones, with some not included. The sample carries over 120,000 clones, about 87% recorded once. The specimen was peripheral blood. Every receptor here comes from a woman aged 45-65 years with acute or convalescent COVID-19.

The genes are TRBV7-8 and TRBJ2-1; 9 nucleotides match TRBD1. With 5 bases clipped from V and 5 bases from J, the junction kept 7 bases outside the gene matches. CDR3 size: 15 residues. CDR1 and CDR2 (germline): SGHVS, FQNEAQ. Written as DNA, the CDR3 is TGTGCCAGCAGCCTACGGGACAGGGAGAACAATGAGCAGTTCTTC. It codes for CASSLRDRENNEQFF.

This clone was seen only a few times. The chain has TRBV3-1 (or the pseudogene TRBV3-2) and TRBJ1-1; perhaps TRBD1 as D (6 bases). This CDR3 is built from 15 residues. Trimming took 4 bases from V and 1 from J, leaving 13 bases between them. Germline CDR1 and CDR2: LGHDT and YNNKEL (reference sequence). The CDR3 nucleotides are TGTGCCAGCAGCCCCCGACAGGTTCCGAACACTGAAGCTTTCTTT. The encoded protein is CASSPRQVPNTEAFF.

The gene calls are TRBV27 and TRBJ2-7, with 10 nucleotides matching TRBD1. With 6 bases clipped from V and 2 bases from J, the junction kept 7 bases outside the gene matches. The CDR3 has 15 amino acids. From germline, CDR1 is MNHEY and CDR2 SMNVEV (reference sequence). CDR3 loop: CASSYSGTGAYEQYF. CDR3 coding DNA: TGTGCCAGCAGCTACTCCGGGACAGGGGCCTACGAGCAGTACTTC.

The chain is built from TRBV5-1 and TRBJ1-2, with TRBD1 matching over 8 bases. Germline CDR1 SGHRS, CDR2 YFSETQ. V lost 2 bases, J lost 4 bases, and 7 bases stayed unmatched. The CDR3 consists of 15 residues. For the CDR3, the DNA is TGCGCCAGCAGCTTAGACAGGGGATCTGGCTATGGCTACACCTTC. Translating gives CASSLDRGSGYGYTF. Combining the CDR3 with reference TRBV5-1 and TRBJ1-2 gives the whole variable domain KAGVTQTPRYLIKTRGQQVTLSCSPISGHRSVSWYQQTPGQGLQFLFEYFSETQRNKGNFPGRFSGRQFSNSRSEMNVSTLELGDSALYLCASSLDRGSGYGYTFGSGTRLTVV.

The sample holds a few counts of this clone. The rearrangement uses TRBV10-1 and TRBJ2-3; 9 positions match TRBD2. The CDR3 loop spans 16 amino acids. V was pared by 5 bases and J by 5 bases, with 11 bases of the junction left unmatched. Germline CDR1 and CDR2: WNHNN and SYGVQD (reference sequence). CDR3 loop: CASSLVAGASVDTQYF. In nucleotides, the CDR3 is TGCGCCAGCAGTCTTGTAGCGGGGGCTTCTGTAGATACGCAGTATTTT.

The count of this clone is one. This chain joins TRBV6-6 and TRBJ1-1; tentative D call: TRBD1 (5 bases). The germline V and J ends were trimmed by 2 bases and 11 bases, with 24 bases remaining between them. This CDR3 spans 16 amino acids. Germline assignment: CDR1 MNHNY and CDR2 SVGAGI (reference sequence). In nucleotides, the CDR3 is TGTGCCAGCAGTTACCCTCCCGGAGAGGGGAGGTGGTCGGCTTTCTTT. It specifies CASSYPPGEGRWSAFF.

V usage is TRBV25-1 and J usage is TRBJ2-7; D call uncertain. Trimming pared 7 bases from V and 0 bases from J, leaving 13 bases between. Germline CDR1 and CDR2: MGHDK and SYGVNS. The CDR3 loop spans 14 amino acids. The CDR3 loop reads CASTLTESSYEQYF. The CDR3 nucleotides are TGTGCCAGCACCCTGACGGAGAGCTCCTACGAGCAGTACTTC.

This clone appeared once. The rearrangement uses TRBV5-4 and TRBJ2-3, with TRBD2 identical over 7 bases. The CDR3 totals 15 residues. Germline V lookup: CDR1 SGHNT, CDR2 YYREEE (reference sequence). With V trimmed by 2 bases and J by 2 bases, 5 bases remained unmatched. The CDR3 coding sequence is TGTGCCAGCAGCTTTAGAGGGAGGGCCACAGATACGCAGTATTTT. It encodes CASSFRGRATDTQYF.